This entry features one T cell receptor (beta chain) sequence. The data were obtained in a study of blood T cell repertoires in COVID-19. V was clipped by 5 bases and J by 0 bases; unmatched bases: 6. Germline values: CDR1 MNHEY, CDR2 SMNVEV (reference sequence). This CDR3 is 16 amino acids long. Repertoires were generated with immunoSEQ multiplex PCR, while TCRdb's copy carries only in-frame clones and drops some. The sample consists of more than 150,000 clones, around 84% of them appearing once. The sequenced sample was PBMCs or T cells enriched from blood (not recorded which). The sequence derives from a woman aged 50 to 60 who had recovered from COVID-19. The chain is built from TRBV27 and TRBJ2-2, with 7 bases that match TRBD1. The CDR3 protein is CASSHAGTANTGELFF. The CDR3 DNA is TGTGCCAGCAGTCACGCCGGGACAGCGAACACCGGGGAGCTGTTTTTT.